Below are 14 T cell receptor beta chains sequenced from a single sample in a study of PD-1 and CTLA-4 blockade in melanoma. Assay used: immunoSEQ multiplex PCR; TCRdb lists only in-frame clones, some missing. The profile shows about 28,000 clones, 75% to 95% of them singletons. Sequences were derived from CD8+ T cells from peripheral blood, sampled from a patient given anti-PD-1 treatment. The origin of the receptors is a human donor with melanoma.

The V and J genes are TRBV9 and TRBJ1-2, with TRBD1 matching over 10 bases. J was trimmed by 6 bases and V by 1 base; bases with no gene match: 3. The CDR3 extends over 14 amino acids. Germline lookup yields CDR1 SGDLS and CDR2 YYNGEE. In DNA, the CDR3 is TGTGCCAGCAGCGTATTCGACAGGGGGCATGGCTACACCTTC. Translation: CASSVFDRGHGYTF.

The rearrangement links TRBV2 to TRBJ2-7, with unresolved D. The CDR3 loop spans 13 amino acids. V lost 3 bases and J 6 bases, leaving 12 bases between the germline ends. Germline V gene data show CDR1 as SNHLY and CDR2 as FYNNEI. The CDR3 DNA follows: TGTGCCAGCAGTGACCTTCTGGCGTTCGAGCAGTACTTC. Translation: CASSDLLAFEQYF.

This chain joins TRBV2 and TRBJ1-5, with 7 bases aligning to TRBD1. Looked up from germline, CDR1 is SNHLY and CDR2 is FYNNEI. This CDR3 contains 16 residues. The V segment lost 6 bases and the J segment 0 bases; nucleotides outside the gene matches: 8. CDR3 in amino acids: CASSPDRDYSNQPQHF. DNA for the CDR3: TGTGCCAGCAGCCCCGACAGGGACTATAGCAATCAGCCCCAGCATTTT. Full variable domain (outside the CDR3, taken from reference TRBV2 and TRBJ1-5): EPEVTQTPSHQVTQMGQEVILRCVPISNHLYFYWYRQILGQKVEFLVSFYNNEISEKSEIFDDQFSVERPDGSNFTLKIRSTKLEDSAMYFCASSPDRDYSNQPQHFGDGTRLSIL.

The genes are TRBV3-1 (or the pseudogene TRBV3-2) and TRBJ1-6; D gene unclear. CDR1 LGHDT and CDR2 YNNKEL come from the germline V gene (reference sequence). The V end lost 5 bases, the J end lost 5 bases, and 19 bases lay between the germline ends. The CDR3 contains 17 residues. Here the CDR3 DNA reads TGTGCCAGCAGCACGACGGGTCCCATACATCATAATTCACCCCTCCACTTT. This translates into CASSTTGPIHHNSPLHF.

The chain has TRBV5-1 and TRBJ2-2; 8 nucleotides match TRBD1. J gave up 7 bases and V 4 bases, and 15 bases lay outside the gene matches. CDR1 is SGHRS, CDR2 YFSETQ, per germline. This CDR3 comprises 17 residues. The CDR3 DNA sequence: TGCGCCAGCAGCGGGTCCCAGGGGGCCCTAGGACACGGGGAGCTGTTTTTT. Amino acid sequence: CASSGSQGALGHGELFF.

This rearrangement joins TRBV7-3 to TRBJ2-2, with 7 nucleotides matching TRBD2. The CDR3 covers 15 residues. CDR1 is SGHTA, CDR2 FQGTGA, per germline. With 3 bases clipped from V and 7 bases from J, the junction kept 8 bases outside the gene matches. The CDR3 region is CASSFPWGGSGELFF. The CDR3 DNA reads as TGTGCCAGCAGCTTCCCTTGGGGCGGGAGCGGGGAGCTGTTTTTT.

A single count supports this clone. The chain has TRBV3-1 (or the pseudogene TRBV3-2) and TRBJ2-2; D gene unclear. This CDR3 has 12 residues. V lost 1 base and J 7 bases, leaving 4 bases between the germline ends. Germline V gene data show CDR1 as LGHDT and CDR2 as YNNKEL (reference sequence). In DNA form, the CDR3 reads TGTGCCAGCAGCCAAGTCGGCGGGGAGCTGTTTTTT. Its protein product is CASSQVGGELFF.

CDR3 bases: TGTGCCAGCAGCCCCTATCCGACAGGGAACACCATATATTTT. Protein: CASSPYPTGNTIYF. This sequence joins TRBV11-2 and TRBJ1-3; 7 bases agree with TRBD1. With V trimmed by 5 bases and J by 7 bases, 8 bases remained unmatched. The germline V gene encodes CDR1 SGHAT and CDR2 FQNNGV. This CDR3 contains 14 residues.

The chain combines TRBV5-4 with TRBJ2-3; no definite D call. V was pared by 4 bases and J by 2 bases, with 14 bases between. The CDR3 has 15 residues. Germline V gene data show CDR1 as SGHNT and CDR2 as YYREEE (reference sequence). The CDR3 bases are TGTGCCAGCAGCCCGGCGGCAGCTACCACAGATACGCAGTATTTT. This codes for CASSPAAATTDTQYF.

The chain uses TRBV5-4 and TRBJ1-1, with D unclear. Germline-derived CDR1 and CDR2 are SGHNT and YYREEE (reference sequence). The CDR3 runs 12 residues. Trimming took off 1 base at V and 1 base at J, with 2 bases between the two ends. CDR3 sequence: CASSLQNTEAFF. The CDR3 DNA reads as TGTGCCAGCAGCTTGCAGAACACTGAAGCTTTCTTT. Drawing the rest from reference TRBV5-4 and TRBJ1-1, the complete variable domain is ETGVTQSPTHLIKTRGQQVTLRCSSQSGHNTVSWYQQALGQGPQFIFQYYREEENGRGNFPPRFSGLQFPNYSSELNVNALELDDSALYLCASSLQNTEAFFGQGTRLTVV.

The V and J genes are TRBV5-4 and TRBJ2-2; D uncertain. Trimming left V 4 bases short and J 10 bases short, with 11 bases between. CDR3 length: 12 residues. Germline V gene data show CDR1 as SGHNT and CDR2 as YYREEE (reference sequence). CDR3 DNA: TGTGCCAGCAGCCATGACAACGTGGAGCTGTTTTTT. Protein product: CASSHDNVELFF.

This chain uses TRBV27 with TRBJ1-5; 7 bases map to TRBD1. Unmatched junction bases numbered 8, after V lost 5 bases and J lost 7 bases. Germline V gene sequence: CDR1 MNHEY, CDR2 SMNVEV (reference sequence). The CDR3 runs 14 residues. The CDR3 protein is CASSHRDSSQPQHF. CDR3 sequence (DNA): TGTGCCAGCAGTCACCGGGACAGTTCGCAGCCCCAGCATTTT.

In its sample, this clone was seen once. CDR3 in amino acids: CASSLKQGRAVYGYTF. The DNA of the CDR3 is TGTGCCAGCAGTTTAAAGCAGGGTAGGGCCGTCTATGGCTACACCTTC. V is TRBV27 and J is TRBJ1-2, with D possibly being TRBD1 (5 bases). V dropped 2 bases and J dropped 4 bases, with 17 bases sitting between them. The CDR3 has 16 residues. Germline loops: CDR1 MNHEY, CDR2 SMNVEV (reference sequence).

The CDR3 sequence is CASSDSLNQPQHF. The DNA of the CDR3 is TGTGCCAGCAGTGATTCGCTAAATCAGCCCCAGCATTTT. The chain carries TRBV6-1 and TRBJ1-5; no reliable D call. V was clipped by 3 bases and J by 4 bases, with 7 bases between them. This CDR3 is built from 13 residues. Germline values: CDR1 MNHNS, CDR2 SASEGT.